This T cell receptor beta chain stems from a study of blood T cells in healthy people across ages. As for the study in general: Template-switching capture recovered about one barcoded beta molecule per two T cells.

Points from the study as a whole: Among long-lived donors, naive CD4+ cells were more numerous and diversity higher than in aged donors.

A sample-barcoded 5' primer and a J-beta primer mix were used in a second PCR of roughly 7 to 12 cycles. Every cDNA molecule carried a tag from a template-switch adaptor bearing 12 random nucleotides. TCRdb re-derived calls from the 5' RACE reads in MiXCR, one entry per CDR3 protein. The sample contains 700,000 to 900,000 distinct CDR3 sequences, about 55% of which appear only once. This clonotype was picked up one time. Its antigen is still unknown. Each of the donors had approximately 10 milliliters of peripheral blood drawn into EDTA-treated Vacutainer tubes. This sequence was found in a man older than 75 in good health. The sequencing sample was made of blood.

CDR3 residues: CASSPGPGEREKLFF. CDR3 nucleotide sequence: TGTGCCAGCAGCCCCGGACCGGGAGAGAGGGAAAAACTGTTTTTT. This chain connects TRBV11-2 to TRBJ1-4, with no clear D. CDR1 is SGHAT and CDR2 is FQNNGV in the germline V gene. CDR3 size: 15 residues. Trimming removed 5 bases at V and 8 bases at J, with 18 bases between.